The table lists the clone carrying this T cell receptor (beta chain) with a few counts. The entry originates in a study of blood T cell repertoires in COVID-19. Study context: From the United States, Italy and Spain came samples of acute and convalescent COVID-19. Sample material is recorded as cDNA or gDNA derived from T cells, B-cell-depleted T cells, or PBMCs.

Original processing methods: By means of reference gene primer amplification, nucleated cell counts were estimated. Assay used: immunoSEQ multiplex PCR; TCRdb lists only in-frame clones, some missing. Clone size and V and J calls were adopted from that table, with D and trimming inferred from the DNA. The table includes about 26,000 clones, about 84% detected once. CDR1 and CDR2 from the germline V gene are GTSNPN and SVGIG (reference sequence). Trimming took 7 bases from V and 2 from J; bases not matched to a gene: 12. The CDR3 totals 15 residues. The material sequenced was peripheral blood. This receptor was identified in a man between 50 and 59 years old with active or convalescent COVID-19. The chain carries TRBV30 and TRBJ2-7; TRBD2 aligns across 9 bases. CDR3 nucleotide sequence: TGTGCCTCGGCGGAAAGCGGGGGGCCTCCCTACGAGCAGTACTTC. This encodes CASAESGGPPYEQYF.